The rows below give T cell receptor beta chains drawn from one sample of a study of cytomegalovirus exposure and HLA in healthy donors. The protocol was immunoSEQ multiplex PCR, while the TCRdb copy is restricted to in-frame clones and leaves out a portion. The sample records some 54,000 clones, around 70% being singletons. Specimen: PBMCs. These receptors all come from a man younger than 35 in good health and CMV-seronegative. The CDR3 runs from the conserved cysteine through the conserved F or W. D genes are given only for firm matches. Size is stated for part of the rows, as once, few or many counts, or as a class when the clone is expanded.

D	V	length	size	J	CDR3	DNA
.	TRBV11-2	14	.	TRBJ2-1	CASSELASYNEQFF	TGTGCCAGCAGCGAACTTGCGTCCTACAATGAGCAGTTCTTC
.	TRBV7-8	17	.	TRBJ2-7	CASSLVPGLHRSYEQYF	TGTGCCAGCAGCTTAGTTCCCGGACTTCACCGCTCCTACGAGCAGTACTTC
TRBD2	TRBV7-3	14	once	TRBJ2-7	CASSSAGGTGEQYF	TGTGCCAGCAGCTCCGCGGGAGGGACGGGCGAGCAGTACTTC
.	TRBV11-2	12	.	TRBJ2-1	CASSLGGYQQFF	TGTGCCAGCAGCTTAGGCGGTTACCAGCAGTTCTTC
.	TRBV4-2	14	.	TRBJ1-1	CASSLAREGTEAFF	TGTGCCAGCAGCCTCGCCAGGGAGGGGACTGAAGCTTTCTTT
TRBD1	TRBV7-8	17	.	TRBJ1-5	CASSRTGGRTPNQPQHF	TGTGCCAGCAGCCGTACAGGGGGCCGCACACCTAATCAGCCCCAGCATTTT
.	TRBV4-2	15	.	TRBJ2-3	CASSQVDTNTDTQYF	TGTGCCAGCAGCCAAGTGGACACCAACACAGATACGCAGTATTTT
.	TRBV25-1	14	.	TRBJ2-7	CASRETGRANEQYF	TGTGCCAGCAGGGAAACCGGCAGGGCCAACGAGCAGTACTTC
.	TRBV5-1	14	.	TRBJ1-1	CASSFRALDTEAFF	TGCGCCAGCAGCTTTCGAGCCCTTGACACTGAAGCTTTCTTT
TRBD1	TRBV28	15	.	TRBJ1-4	CASSLGQGAGGKLFF	TGTGCCAGCAGTCTCGGGCAGGGGGCAGGGGGAAAACTGTTTTTT
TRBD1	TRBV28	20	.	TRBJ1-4	CASNKWVQTGTGKINEKLFF	TGTGCCAGCAACAAGTGGGTACAAACCGGGACAGGGAAGATTAATGAAAAACTGTTTTTT
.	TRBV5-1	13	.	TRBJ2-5	CASRLEGPETQYF	TGCGCCAGTCGACTAGAGGGGCCAGAGACCCAGTACTTC
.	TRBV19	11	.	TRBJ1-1	CASGGIYEAFF	TGTGCCAGTGGCGGAATATATGAAGCTTTCTTT
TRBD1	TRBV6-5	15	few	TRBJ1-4	CASSYSWRGREKLFF	TGTGCCAGCAGTTACTCGTGGAGGGGGCGGGAAAAACTGTTTTTT
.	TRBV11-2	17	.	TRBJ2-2	CASRRFQAETNTGELFF	TGTGCCAGCAGGCGGTTTCAAGCGGAGACGAACACCGGGGAGCTGTTTTTT
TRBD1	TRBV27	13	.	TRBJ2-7	CASRTDRIGEQYF	TGTGCCAGCAGGACGGACAGGATCGGGGAGCAGTACTTC
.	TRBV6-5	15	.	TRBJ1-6	CASSYSGRGNSPLHF	TGTGCCAGCAGTTACTCTGGCAGAGGAAATTCACCCCTCCACTTT
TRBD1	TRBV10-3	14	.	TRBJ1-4	CAISDGTGGEKLFF	TGTGCCATCAGTGACGGGACAGGGGGTGAAAAACTGTTTTTT